The present T cell receptor beta chain was sequenced within a study of blood T cell repertoires in COVID-19. With 3 bases removed from V and 2 bases from J, the gap between germline ends came to 13 bases. Germline CDR1 and CDR2: MNHNS and SASEGT. The CDR3 loop spans 15 amino acids. Clones were sequenced by immunoSEQ multiplex PCR, and TCRdb holds only the in-frame ones, with some missing. This repertoire shows fewer than 200,000 clones, about 88% found once; its top ten account for under 2%. The sequencing input was peripheral blood. This clonotype was obtained from a young man who had recovered from COVID-19. The chain joins TRBV6-1 to TRBJ2-5; D gene unclear. The CDR3 DNA reads as TGTGCCAGCAGTGATCTTCCTAACCCTCAAGAGACCCAGTACTTC. Residues: CASSDLPNPQETQYF.